Below are 30 T cell receptor beta chains sequenced from a single sample in a study of human T cells and chemical hapten exposure. Specified time point: patch test 1, 2 weeks after DPC sensitization. Sample treatment: therapeutic diphenylcyclopropenone sensitization with weekly scalp DPC. TCRdb fed the RACE reads into MiXCR, producing one record per CDR3 protein. The sample carries 150,000 to 200,000 distinct CDR3 sequences, roughly 15% recorded once. The specimen comprised whole blood, sampled in connection with sensitization to the hapten diphenylcyclopropenone (DPC). Source of these receptors: a woman aged 30 to 39 with alopecia areata. Some clones in this sample may be carry-over from other donors' samples.

The rearrangement joins TRBV6-1 to TRBJ1-2; 9 bases agree with TRBD1. The CDR3 is 15 residues long. V trimming: 4 bases; J trimming: 4 bases; junction bases outside the gene matches: 7. Germline V CDR1 and CDR2: MNHNS, SASEGT. The DNA of the CDR3 is TGTGCCAGCAGTGCCATACAGGGGGCCGGCTATGGCTACACCTTC. It yields the protein CASSAIQGAGYGYTF.

CDR3 region: CTSSLAVTAKNTEAFF. The DNA for the CDR3 is TGTACCAGCAGCTTAGCGGTGACAGCCAAAAACACTGAAGCTTTCTTT. The chain is built from TRBV7-2 and TRBJ1-1; D might be TRBD1 (5 bases). Germline V CDR1 and CDR2: SGHTA, FQGNSA. This CDR3 has 16 residues. V lost 0 bases and J lost 2, with 13 bases in between.

This clonotype showed up just a few times. The rearrangement uses TRBV29-1 and TRBJ2-3, with a possible D match to TRBD2 (5 bases). There are 13 residues in the CDR3. V was cut by 7 bases and J by 4 bases, with 15 bases left in between. The germline V gene has CDR1 SQVTM and CDR2 ANQGSEA. The CDR3 nucleotides are TGCAGCGCTGGTGATATCGGGGCAGATACGCAGTATTTT. Amino acids: CSAGDIGADTQYF.

This clonotype turned up a few times. Its ends do not fully match the called genes, so a read error is possible. The chain has TRBV4-3 and TRBJ2-2; weak D call: TRBD2 (5 bases). CDR3 size: 16 residues. Per the germline V gene, CDR1 is LGHNA and CDR2 is YSLEER. CDR3 DNA: TGCGCCAGCAGCCAAGAGGTCGGGAAGAACCCCGGGGAGCTGTTTTTT. Residues: CASSQEVGKNPGELFF.

This clonotype showed up just a few times. V and J are TRBV7-6 and TRBJ2-1; D is tentatively TRBD1 or TRBD2 (5 bases each). Trimming stripped 4 bases from V and 12 bases from J, with 13 bases between. The CDR3 contains 12 residues. The germline gives CDR1 SGHVS, CDR2 FNYEAQ. In nucleotides, the CDR3 is TGTGCCAGCAGCTCACGGCTTGGGGGGCAGTTCTTC. It is translated as CASSSRLGGQFF.

The rearrangement joins TRBV11-1 to TRBJ2-3; D is possibly TRBD2 (6 bases). Germline-derived CDR1 and CDR2 are SGHAT and FQDESV (reference sequence). V was pared by 4 bases and J by 2 bases, with 13 bases between. The CDR3 loop spans 15 amino acids. The CDR3 bases are TGTGCCAGCAGCTACGAGGGACTTTTCACAGATACGCAGTATTTT. Encoded protein: CASSYEGLFTDTQYF.

The gene calls are TRBV3-1 and TRBJ1-2, with D unresolved. The V gene's germline CDR1 is LGHDT and CDR2 YNNKEL (reference sequence). V lost 3 bases, J lost 4 bases, and 12 bases lay in between. The CDR3 has 14 residues. CDR3: CASSQMRGGYGYTF. CDR3 nucleotide sequence: TGTGCCAGCAGCCAGATGCGAGGCGGCTATGGCTACACCTTC.

This clonotype was counted a few times. V is TRBV30 and J is TRBJ2-4, with D uncertain. Trimming left V 2 bases short and J 5 bases short, with 13 bases between. Germline V gene sequence: CDR1 GTSNPN, CDR2 SVGIG (reference sequence). This CDR3 spans 14 amino acids. The CDR3 DNA is TGTGCCTGGAGTTCGCTTCGACGAGAAAACATTCAGTACTTC. Translating gives CAWSSLRRENIQYF.

The V call is TRBV3-1, the J call TRBJ2-4, with D unresolved. Trimming removed 0 bases from V and 1 base from J, with 7 bases in between. Germline CDR1 reads LGHDT; CDR2 reads YNNKEL (reference sequence). The CDR3 is 15 residues long. The CDR3 sequence is CASSQDTDAKNIQYF. As DNA, the CDR3 is TGTGCCAGCAGCCAAGACACCGATGCCAAAAACATTCAGTACTTC.

This clonotype has a handful of counts. The rearrangement joins TRBV10-2 to TRBJ2-3; 9 bases are shared with TRBD2. J was trimmed by 4 bases and V by 6 bases; bases with no gene match: 8. Germline CDR1 WSHSY, CDR2 SAAADI. The CDR3 runs to 15 residues. The CDR3 loop reads CASSNWAGGADTQYF. The CDR3 bases are TGCGCCAGCAGCAACTGGGCGGGAGGGGCAGATACGCAGTATTTT.

The V gene is TRBV28, the J gene TRBJ1-5, with a possible D match to TRBD1 (5 bases). V lost 5 bases to trimming and J lost 3 bases, with 14 bases between them. The length of the CDR3 is 15 residues. The V gene's germline CDR1 is MDHEN and CDR2 SYDVKM. CDR3 in amino acids: CASSRAGWTNQPQHF. CDR3 nucleotide sequence: TGTGCCAGCAGTCGGGCAGGGTGGACCAATCAGCCCCAGCATTTT. The full variable domain, with the rest looked up from reference TRBV28 and TRBJ1-5, is DVKVTQSSRYLVKRTGEKVFLECVQDMDHENMFWYRQDPGLGLRLIYFSYDVKMKEKGDIPEGYSVSREKKERFSLILESASTNQTSMYLCASSRAGWTNQPQHFGDGTRLSIL.

This clonotype was seen ten or more times. This sequence joins TRBV5-6 and TRBJ1-3; D is ambiguous. This CDR3 has 14 residues. V was clipped by 1 base and J by 3 bases, with 8 bases between them. Germline CDR1 and CDR2: SGHDT and YYEEEE. The CDR3 nucleotides are TGTGCCAGCAGCTTGAACCTCCTTGGAAACACCATATATTTT. Translated, it gives CASSLNLLGNTIYF.

The chain links TRBV7-9 to TRBJ1-6, with 8 nucleotides matching TRBD1. In germline, CDR1 is SEHNR, CDR2 FQNEAQ (reference sequence). Trimming cost V 6 bases and J 7 bases; bases outside gene matches: 11. The CDR3 is 16 residues long. The CDR3 reads CASRTIEDRENSPLHF. As DNA, the CDR3 is TGTGCCAGCAGGACAATTGAGGACAGGGAAAATTCACCCCTCCACTTT.

This clonotype was observed a few times. The J gene is TRBJ2-3, the V gene TRBV7-9; no clear D. The CDR3 runs to 12 residues. Trimming took off 4 bases at V and 2 bases at J, with 4 bases between the two ends. Germline loops: CDR1 SEHNR, CDR2 FQNEAQ (reference sequence). The DNA for the CDR3 is TGTGCCAGCAGCTGGAACACAGATACGCAGTATTTT. This gives the protein CASSWNTDTQYF.

The chain joins TRBV10-3 to TRBJ2-1, with D possibly being TRBD1 (6 bases). The V end lost 3 bases, the J end lost 4 bases, and 16 bases lay between the germline ends. Looked up from germline, CDR1 is ENHRY and CDR2 is SYGVKD. The CDR3 spans 16 residues. The CDR3 DNA follows: TGTGCCATCAGTGAATCTAAAGGGGGAGCTTACAATGAGCAGTTCTTC. It codes for CAISESKGGAYNEQFF.

This clonotype was observed many times. The chain joins TRBV5-4 to TRBJ2-3; the D gene is possibly TRBD1 (5 bases). Germline V gene lookup returns CDR1 SGHNT and CDR2 YYREEE (reference sequence). CDR3 size: 15 residues. V was pared by 0 bases and J by 1 base, with 9 bases between. The CDR3 DNA reads as TGTGCCAGCAGCTTGGACCAGGGCCGCACAGATACGCAGTATTTT. This sequence encodes CASSLDQGRTDTQYF.

The chain joins TRBV5-1 to TRBJ2-1, with TRBD2 matching over 9 bases. The CDR3 has 14 residues. J was trimmed by 6 bases and V by 1 base; bases with no gene match: 2. Germline V lookup: CDR1 SGHRS, CDR2 YFSETQ. CDR3 in amino acids: CASSLLAGFNEQFF. The CDR3 DNA reads TGCGCCAGCAGCTTGCTAGCGGGATTCAATGAGCAGTTCTTC.

There are a few counts of this clonotype. The genes are TRBV7-9 and TRBJ2-1, with D perhaps matching TRBD2 (6 bases). Germline CDR1 SEHNR, CDR2 FQNEAQ (reference sequence). Trimming stripped 2 bases from V and 7 bases from J, with 12 bases between. This CDR3 spans 14 amino acids. CDR3 loop: CASSLPFGTNEQFF. The CDR3 DNA reads as TGTGCCAGCAGCTTACCTTTCGGGACTAATGAGCAGTTCTTC.

This clonotype was seen a few times. This chain links TRBV7-3 with TRBJ1-1; TRBD1 is a possible D gene (5 bases). Germline loops: CDR1 SGHTA, CDR2 FQGTGA. This CDR3 has 13 amino acids. V was trimmed by 2 bases and J by 6 bases, leaving 10 bases between them. CDR3 sequence reads: CASSLSGLSEAFF. In DNA, the CDR3 is TGTGCCAGCAGCTTATCAGGGCTCTCTGAAGCTTTCTTT. Full variable domain (remainder filled in from reference TRBV7-3 and TRBJ1-1): GAGVSQTPSNKVTEKGKYVELRCDPISGHTALYWYRQSLGQGPEFLIYFQGTGAADDSGLPNDRFFAVRPEGSVSTLKIQRTERGDSAVYLCASSLSGLSEAFFGQGTRLTVV.

There are a few counts of this clonotype. V is TRBV28 and J is TRBJ2-1; TRBD2 matches at 9 bases. After removal of 6 bases from V and 4 bases from J, the junction contained 13 bases not matched to a gene. This CDR3 comprises 17 residues. CDR1 MDHEN and CDR2 SYDVKM come from the germline V gene. CDR3 in DNA: TGTGCCAGCAGACTTCGCCTCGGACTAGCGAGATACAATGAGCAGTTCTTC. Amino acid sequence: CASRLRLGLARYNEQFF. Variable domain in full (rest from reference TRBV28 and TRBJ2-1): DVKVTQSSRYLVKRTGEKVFLECVQDMDHENMFWYRQDPGLGLRLIYFSYDVKMKEKGDIPEGYSVSREKKERFSLILESASTNQTSMYLCASRLRLGLARYNEQFFGPGTRLTVL.

This rearrangement joins TRBV6-5 to TRBJ1-3, with a possible D match to TRBD1 (5 bases). The V and J ends lost 6 bases and 2 bases respectively, with 8 bases between them. The CDR3 spans 13 residues. CDR1 and CDR2 from the germline V gene are MNHEY and SVGAGI. The CDR3, as DNA: TGTGCCAGCAGCGAACAGGCTGGAAACACCATATATTTT. Protein: CASSEQAGNTIYF.

In its sample, this clonotype was seen a few times. V gene TRBV27 combines with J gene TRBJ2-7; D remains unclear. Germline-derived CDR1 and CDR2 are MNHEY and SMNVEV (reference sequence). This CDR3 is built from 15 residues. The V end lost 5 bases, the J end lost 4 bases, and 18 bases lay between the germline ends. CDR3 loop: CASSPNYRGSYEQYF. The DNA of the CDR3 is TGTGCCAGCAGTCCGAACTACCGAGGCTCTTACGAGCAGTACTTC.

This clonotype was seen more than once but under ten times. The chain carries TRBV20-1 and TRBJ2-3; D possibly corresponds to TRBD1 (6 bases). V was trimmed by 3 bases and J by 2 bases, leaving 12 bases between them. The germline gives CDR1 DFQATT, CDR2 SNEGSKA (reference sequence). This CDR3 is built from 14 residues. The CDR3 sequence: CSARDGQNTDTQYF. In nucleotides, the CDR3 is TGCAGTGCTAGGGATGGACAGAACACAGATACGCAGTATTTT.

A few counts support this clonotype. V is TRBV27 and J is TRBJ2-7; 11 nucleotides line up with TRBD1. The CDR3 has 14 amino acids. The germline CDR1 and CDR2 sequences are MNHEY and SMNVEV (reference sequence). The V and J ends lost 6 bases and 4 bases, in that order; junction bases with no gene match: 5. CDR3 DNA sequence: TGTGCCAGCAGACGGGACAGGGGGTGGTACGAGCAGTACTTC. It codes for CASRRDRGWYEQYF.

In its sample, this clonotype was seen many times. This rearrangement joins TRBV28 to TRBJ2-1; 8 bases are a match to TRBD2. Germline-derived CDR1 and CDR2 are MDHEN and SYDVKM. The CDR3 has 16 amino acids. Trimming took 5 bases from V and 5 from J; bases not matched to a gene: 11. The CDR3 protein is CASSGTGTSSHNEQFF. CDR3 coding DNA: TGTGCCAGCAGTGGCACCGGGACTAGTTCCCACAATGAGCAGTTCTTC.

The genes are TRBV12-3 or TRBV12-4 and TRBJ2-2, with D perhaps matching TRBD2 (5 bases). V was clipped by 6 bases and J by 4 bases, with 15 bases between them. There are 15 residues in the CDR3. CDR3 protein: CASSSTGSRTGELFF. The CDR3 DNA is TGTGCCAGCAGCTCGACGGGATCTCGCACCGGGGAGCTGTTTTTT.

This clonotype was picked up a small number of times. J is TRBJ2-7 and V is TRBV20-1, with TRBD2 matching 8 bases. This CDR3 spans 11 amino acids. Germline CDR1 and CDR2: DFQATT and SNEGSKA (reference sequence). V lost 4 bases and J lost 10; bases outside the gene matches: 6. DNA for the CDR3: TGCAGTGCTACGTCGGGACTAGGACAGTACTTC. Its protein is CSATSGLGQYF.

This clonotype was counted ten times or more. The V and J genes are TRBV4-2 and TRBJ2-1, with D possibly TRBD1 on 5 matching bases. This CDR3 spans 13 amino acids. The ends were cut back, 3 bases at V and 9 bases at J, with 12 bases in the middle. Germline values: CDR1 LGHNA, CDR2 YNFKEQ. This CDR3 reads CASSQSRVGEQFF. As DNA, the CDR3 is TGTGCCAGCAGCCAGAGCAGGGTCGGTGAGCAGTTCTTC.

This clonotype came up a few times. The V and J genes are TRBV20-1 and TRBJ1-6, with 9 bases matching TRBD1. Losses at the gene ends were 4 bases for V and 7 bases for J; bases not matched to a gene: 14. The germline gives CDR1 DFQATT, CDR2 SNEGSKA (reference sequence). The CDR3 spans 17 residues. CDR3 coding DNA: TGCAGTGCTACCCTAGGGACAGGGAGGCTAGGGAATTCACCCCTCCACTTT. Encoded protein: CSATLGTGRLGNSPLHF.

The chain couples TRBV24-1 to TRBJ2-1; D gene ambiguous. This CDR3 region has 16 residues. Germline V gene lookup returns CDR1 KGHDR and CDR2 SFDVKD. V was shortened by 4 bases and J by 4 bases, with 16 bases between the two germline ends. The CDR3 loop reads CATSEPAYGGYNEQFF. CDR3 sequence (DNA): TGTGCCACCAGTGAACCCGCCTACGGCGGATACAATGAGCAGTTCTTC.